The following is a TCR beta chain sequence with its context. Its specificity is unknown. The sample belongs to a study of cytomegalovirus exposure and HLA in healthy donors. It was with 60 Vbeta and 13 Jbeta primers that the PCR ran. TCRdb keeps only in-frame clones here, not all; method: immunoSEQ multiplex PCR. The sample has roughly 140,000 clones, roughly 64% seen once. Study-wide results and caveats: Earlier analysis found most TCR beta V segments productive about 90% or about 30% of the time. Later on, an analysis found that several of the most significant clusters appeared to be linked to common viral pathogens, which included parvovirus B19.

CDR1 is SGHDT and CDR2 is YYEEEE in the germline V gene. Trimming stripped 3 bases from V and 5 bases from J, with 17 bases between. The CDR3 runs 15 residues. While unrecorded immune exposures were likely, the donors were nominally healthy when sampled. The receptor was isolated from a woman in her twenties or thirties in good health and CMV-seropositive. Sequences were obtained from PBMCs. The chain is built from TRBV5-6 and TRBJ2-5, with D possibly TRBD2 on 6 matching bases. The CDR3 sequence: CASSSLAYRGETQYF. In nucleotides, the CDR3 is TGTGCCAGCAGCTCCTTAGCTTATCGGGGGGAGACCCAGTACTTC.